A single T cell receptor beta chain is shown here with its context. No antigen is known for it. Per-nucleotide qualities are absent, and no much larger clonotype sits a single base away. This sample is part of a study of cytomegalovirus exposure and HLA in healthy donors (dated by TCRdb to about 2017). Background on the whole study: According to a later analysis, the roughly 120 validation repertoires were produced on the same platform as the 666 repertoires of the first cohort. The study aimed to test whether signatures of past pathogen exposure could be identified by cataloging public T cell receptors. A separate validation cohort of 90 to 150 different subjects was used in addition to the roughly 720-subject first cohort. To predict cytomegalovirus infection status, the study combined high-throughput TCR immunosequencing, statistical association of individual TCRs with disease status, and machine learning.

What the work shows at the level of the full study, not this receptor alone: It was suggested by the authors that the approach could potentially be generalized to other disease states and immunological phenotypes. The study gave a list of under 200 TCR beta chains associated with cytomegalovirus. Of the cluster scores, roughly 95% were above 0 in a later analysis, which found that TCRs clustered in the first cohort also tended to co-occur in the 110 or so validation repertoires. Most TCR sequences were seen in very few donors, while some public TCRs were found in many individuals. The validation cohort had no HLA typing available for a later analysis, so co-occurrence within that cohort was assessed over all 130 or so repertoires. Cytomegalovirus status was reported to be diagnosed by the classifier with high specificity and sensitivity in both the original and validation cohorts. A few of the identified cytomegalovirus-associated TCR beta chains were confirmed in vitro to be specific for cytomegalovirus antigens.

Libraries were constructed by the immunoSEQ multiplex PCR assay. The original pipeline was this. To diagnose cytomegalovirus status from the catalog of TCR beta chain sequences, a statistical classification framework was built. TCRdb stores this immuneACCESS table with in-frame sequences only. Part of the clones is absent; in the studies checked, under half of the shortfall reflects unresolved V genes, and no reason is known for the rest. V and J calls and clone size follow that table, whereas D and trimming were derived from the DNA. This sample gives roughly 80,000 clones in total; roughly 93% of them show up just once. The top ten constitute 2.1% of the sample. Separate from the approximately 700-subject first cohort, the validation cohort of about 130 subjects was the group to which the donors belonged. The germline V gene sets CDR1 to SGHTA and CDR2 to FQGNSA. Reading from cysteine to phenylalanine, the CDR3 counts 15 amino acids. Only CDR3 DNA remains: 45 bases, in frame from the first base. Trimming accounts for 6 bases at V and 5 bases at J, while the number of junction bases matched to no gene is 10.

This receptor was identified in a man aged 30 to 45 in good health and CMV-seronegative. The sample consisted of PBMCs. The sequence joins TRBV7-2 to TRBJ2-7; TRBD2 fits 10 bases in the junction. CDR3 loop: CASRTTSGVQHEQYF. The bases read TGTGCCAGCAGAACCACTAGCGGGGTACAGCACGAGCAGTACTTC. The CDR3, completed at both ends by the reference TRBV7-2 and TRBJ2-7 genes, gives the full variable domain GAGVSQSPSNKVTEKGKDVELRCDPISGHTALYWYRQSLGQGLEFLIYFQGNSAPDKSGLPSDRFSAERTGGSVSTLTIQRTQQEDSAVYLCASRTTSGVQHEQYFGPGTRLTVT.